These 6 T cell receptor beta chains were sequenced from one sample in a study of T cell responses to AZD1222 COVID-19 vaccine. The data were produced by immunoSEQ multiplex PCR, yet TCRdb's version contains in-frame clones alone and is incomplete. The sample has tens of thousands of clones, 85% to 90% seen once. The sample was peripheral blood, taken 28 days after the second AZD1222 dose. All receptors derive from an adult who received the AZD1222 COVID-19 vaccine.

V usage is TRBV28 and J usage is TRBJ1-6; D unclear. The CDR3 is 14 amino acids. Germline CDR1 is MDHEN and CDR2 is SYDVKM. V was pared by 2 bases and J by 3 bases, with 5 bases between. Here the CDR3 DNA reads TGTGCCAGCAGTTTAAGCCTCTATAATTCACCCCTCCACTTT. Amino acid sequence: CASSLSLYNSPLHF.

The chain is built from TRBV7-3 and TRBJ2-2; TRBD2 aligns across 9 bases. There are 17 residues in the CDR3. Germline CDR1 is SGHTA and CDR2 is FQGTGA. V lost 3 bases and J lost 1; bases outside the gene matches: 6. CDR3 nucleotide sequence: TGTGCCAGCAGCTTCCCTAGCGGGGATTTGAACACCGGGGAGCTGTTTTTT. Translated, it gives CASSFPSGDLNTGELFF.

V usage is TRBV5-1 and J usage is TRBJ1-5, with D tentatively TRBD1 (5 bases). CDR3 length equals 15 residues. Per germline, CDR1 SGHRS and CDR2 YFSETQ. V lost 0 bases to trimming and J lost 7 bases, with 14 bases between them. For the CDR3, the DNA is TGCGCCAGCAGCTTGGTGGGGGGGGACGGCCAGCCCCAGCATTTT. This encodes CASSLVGGDGQPQHF.

V is TRBV9 and J is TRBJ1-6, with D perhaps TRBD1 (5 bases). CDR1 SGDLS and CDR2 YYNGEE come from the germline V gene. The CDR3 has 15 residues. Trimming left V 0 bases short and J 8 bases short, with 12 bases between. As DNA, the CDR3 is TGTGCCAGCAGCGTAGAGGCCCTGGGGGATTCACCCCTCCACTTT. Protein sequence: CASSVEALGDSPLHF.

This chain joins TRBV7-9 and TRBJ2-6; 7 bases line up with TRBD1. Trimming at V came to 6 bases and at J to 0 bases, leaving 14 bases not matched to a gene. CDR1 and CDR2 (germline): SEHNR, FQNEAQ (reference sequence). The CDR3 is made up of 19 amino acids. CDR3 protein: CASSPAGTAFFSGANVLTF. The DNA for the CDR3 is TGTGCCAGCAGTCCCGCCGGGACAGCATTTTTCTCTGGGGCCAACGTCCTGACTTTC.

CDR3 sequence reads: CATGQPMNTEAFF. DNA for the CDR3: TGTGCCACCGGACAGCCCATGAACACTGAAGCTTTCTTT. V and J are TRBV28 and TRBJ1-1, with a weak D call TRBD1 (6 bases). Trimming removed 10 bases at V and 0 bases at J, with 12 bases between. Germline V gene lookup returns CDR1 MDHEN and CDR2 SYDVKM. The length of the CDR3 is 13 residues.